A single sample is the source of the 2 T cell receptor beta chains below, sequenced in a study of human T cells and chemical hapten exposure. One entry per CDR3 protein results from TCRdb running MiXCR on the RACE reads. The sample gives about 190,000 distinct CDR3 sequences, 24% of which show up once; roughly 2.4% is in the top ten. As to time point: patch test 3, about 24 weeks after DPC sensitization. Treatment denoted: therapeutic diphenylcyclopropenone sensitization with weekly scalp DPC. Sequenced material: whole blood, taken in connection with sensitization to the hapten diphenylcyclopropenone (DPC). All receptors derive from a woman between 35 and 50 years old with alopecia areata. Some clones in this sample may be carry-over from other donors' samples.

The chain uses TRBV12-3 or TRBV12-4 and TRBJ2-3, with a weak D call TRBD2 (5 bases). CDR3 length: 13 residues. Trimming shortened V by 7 bases and J by 2 bases, and 10 bases separated the two germline ends. CDR3 in amino acids: CASTSGITDTQYF. CDR3 DNA sequence: TGTGCCAGCACCTCGGGGATCACAGATACGCAGTATTTT.

This clonotype was counted only a few times. This sequence joins TRBV24-1 and TRBJ1-5, with D perhaps matching TRBD1 (6 bases). The CDR3 runs to 16 residues. Germline assignment: CDR1 KGHDR and CDR2 SFDVKD. The V and J ends lost 4 bases and 4 bases respectively, with 16 bases between them. CDR3 bases: TGTGCCACCAGTGACCCTAGGGACAAACCAAATCAGCCCCAGCATTTT. It specifies CATSDPRDKPNQPQHF.